In this sample, the clone carrying this TCR beta chain turned up many times. Its antigen is unknown. This entry is derived from a study of CD8+CD57+ T cells in acquired aplastic anemia. Study overall: The mean DNA yield obtained from sorted CD4+ and CD8+ cells came to roughly 3.4 ug.

General study findings and limits: Significant differences in CD8+ Simpson's diversity were not observed between patients and controls. Found in both controls and patients were some 30 CD8+ CDR3 sequences.

Losses at the gene ends were 9 bases for V and 5 bases for J; bases not matched to a gene: 7. The V gene's germline CDR1 is KGHDR and CDR2 SFDVKD. The CDR3 extends over 14 amino acids. Sequencing involved patients with CD8+CD57+ cell expansion previously shown by flow cytometry. Genomic DNA, serving as template, underwent TCR beta VDJ and CDR3 profiling. One entry per CDR3 protein, called by TCRdb with MiXCR from the reads. The sample lists approximately 170,000 distinct CDR3 sequences, approximately 51% occurring once. The source of this sequence is a human donor with aplastic anemia. Specimen: sorted CD4+, CD8+, or CD8+CD57+ T cells (not recorded which) from PBMCs. J is TRBJ2-1 and V is TRBV24-1, with 9 bases that match TRBD1. The CDR3 DNA sequence: TGTGCCACCCAGGGACAGGGCATGAACAATGAGCAGTTCTTC. Translated, it gives CATQGQGMNNEQFF.